The rows below give T cell receptor beta chains drawn from one sample of a study of OX40 agonist ivuxolimab in advanced cancers. Assay used: immunoSEQ multiplex PCR; TCRdb lists only in-frame clones, some missing. The sample includes tens of thousands of clones, over 80% of them seen just once. The input for sequencing was CD4+ or CD8+ T cells sorted from blood, taken in a trial of the OX40 agonist ivuxolimab. These receptors all come from an adult with an advanced solid tumor such as melanoma, head and neck, liver or kidney cancer. Both conserved end residues are trimmed from each CDR3.

V gene: TRBV7-3; J gene: TRBJ2-3; CDR3 protein: ASSLTPRGGGLAEKTDTQY
V gene: TRBV7-8; J gene: TRBJ1-5; CDR3 protein: ASSIGQGNQPQH
V gene: TRBV7-9; J gene: TRBJ2-3; CDR3 protein: ASRTSGDTDTQY
V gene: TRBV18; J gene: TRBJ2-2; CDR3 protein: ASSPQTRGGELF
V gene: TRBV18; J gene: TRBJ2-5; CDR3 protein: ASSTGTDSVETQY
V gene: TRBV2; J gene: TRBJ2-7; CDR3 protein: ASSGGTATLYEQY
V gene: TRBV4-1; J gene: TRBJ2-7; CDR3 protein: ASSQVTSVDEQY
V gene: TRBV19; J gene: TRBJ2-5; CDR3 protein: ASSSLASQETQY
V gene: TRBV27; J gene: TRBJ1-4; CDR3 protein: ASGLGITHEKLF
V gene: TRBV19; J gene: TRBJ2-5; CDR3 protein: ASSIYIGGQGTQY
V gene: TRBV2; J gene: TRBJ1-5; CDR3 protein: ASSESNQPQH
V gene: TRBV29-1; J gene: TRBJ2-5; CDR3 protein: SVESREETQY
V gene: TRBV19; J gene: TRBJ2-3; CDR3 protein: ASSPGQGAGDTQY
V gene: TRBV18; J gene: TRBJ1-5; CDR3 protein: ASSRIGTDGGAQH
V gene: TRBV27; J gene: TRBJ1-2; CDR3 protein: ASSVLRGSGYGYT
V gene: TRBV6-5; J gene: TRBJ1-5; CDR3 protein: ASSYVRDQPQH
V gene: TRBV7-2; J gene: TRBJ2-1; CDR3 protein: ASSSLGGIGLNEQF
V gene: TRBV6-6; J gene: TRBJ1-2; CDR3 protein: ASTDIDYGYT
V gene: TRBV29-1; J gene: TRBJ1-5; CDR3 protein: SVGGTGNNQPQH
V gene: TRBV2; J gene: TRBJ2-2; CDR3 protein: ASSEVWAANTGELF
V gene: TRBV18; J gene: NA; CDR3 protein: ASSPSGGPVNEQY